The 15 T cell receptor beta chains below come from one sample, sequenced in a study of low-dose radiotherapy and immunotherapy resistance in tumors. TRAV- and TRBV-specific primers were used for first-strand cDNA, which covered alpha and beta chains. PCR amplification of the TCRs was performed with Phusion for 20 PCR cycles, and it relied on a constant-region primer together with a V-primer adapter. MiXCR was run by TCRdb on the reads, yielding one entry per CDR3 protein. The profile shows tens of thousands of distinct CDR3 sequences, 15% to 20% of them singletons. The time point: after trial treatment. The treatment was: LDRT plus nivolumab, ipilimumab, low-dose cyclophosphamide and aspirin (RACIN trial). Sequenced material: PBMCs, taken after low-dose radiotherapy plus immunotherapy. These receptors all come from a male donor with prostate cancer.

This clonotype was observed at least ten times. The rearrangement uses TRBV21-1 and TRBJ2-7; the DNA was not compared with TRBD2, the D call given in the table. TRBV21-1 is described as a pseudogene. This CDR3 region has 16 residues. CDR3 DNA sequence: TGTGCCAGCAGCAAAGGGAGGACTTCCAGAACCTACGAGCAGTACTTC. Its protein product is CASSKGRTSRTYEQYF.

With respect to this clonotype: This likely traces to a read error, being one base from a far larger clone. This rearrangement joins TRBV2 to TRBJ2-3; D is perhaps TRBD2 (6 bases). Germline assignment: CDR1 SNHLY and CDR2 FYNNEI. There are 15 residues in the CDR3. For the CDR3, the DNA is TGTGCCATCAGTTTCCGCGGGGCGGGCACAGATACGCAGTATTTT. Residues: CAISFRGAGTDTQYF.

This clonotype has at least ten counts. V gene TRBV5-1 combines with J gene TRBJ2-3, with 9 bases fitting TRBD2. V gave up 8 bases and J gave up 4 bases; unmatched junction bases: 8. The CDR3 covers 14 residues. CDR1 is SGHRS and CDR2 is YFSETQ in the germline V gene. The CDR3 region has the DNA TGCGCCAGTAAGCGGGAGGATGGTGCAGATACGCAGTATTTT. Translating gives CASKREDGADTQYF. The variable domain in full, with the rest retrieved from reference TRBV5-1 and TRBJ2-3, is KAGVTQTPRYLIKTRGQQVTLSCSPISGHRSVSWYQQTPGQGLQFLFEYFSETQRNKGNFPGRFSGRQFSNSRSEMNVSTLELGDSALYLCASKREDGADTQYFGPGTRLTVL.

At least ten counts were recorded for this clonotype. The rearrangement uses TRBV14 and TRBJ2-7; D is unresolved. The germline V gene has CDR1 SGHDN and CDR2 FVKESK. V was cut by 3 bases and J by 1 base, with 13 bases left in between. The CDR3 has 15 residues. CDR3 in DNA: TGTGCCAGCAGCCAGGAGATGCACTCATCCTACGAGCAGTACTTC. Translating gives CASSQEMHSSYEQYF.

This clonotype came up many times. This rearrangement joins TRBV29-1 to TRBJ2-1, with 8 bases fitting TRBD2. Per germline, CDR1 SQVTM and CDR2 ANQGSEA. With 2 bases clipped from V and 0 bases from J, the junction kept 24 bases outside the gene matches. The CDR3 is 22 amino acids. This chain's CDR3 is CSVELIRGAREEVGGSYNEQFF. The CDR3 bases are TGCAGCGTTGAACTTATCCGAGGCGCGCGGGAGGAGGTCGGGGGCTCCTACAATGAGCAGTTCTTC.

This clonotype was seen many times. The rearrangement uses TRBV29-1 and TRBJ2-3; 8 nucleotides match TRBD1. From germline, CDR1 is SQVTM and CDR2 ANQGSEA. Trimming cost V 7 bases and J 4 bases; bases outside gene matches: 7. The CDR3 has 13 residues. CDR3 sequence reads: CSASGTGADTQYF. Written as DNA, the CDR3 is TGCAGCGCCTCCGGGACAGGCGCAGATACGCAGTATTTT.

This clonotype was found many times. The rearrangement uses TRBV6-8 and TRBJ2-7; TRBD1 or TRBD2 may be the D gene (6 bases each). The CDR3 contains 11 residues. V dropped 7 bases and J dropped 5 bases, with 9 bases sitting between them. CDR1 and CDR2 from the germline V gene are MNHGY and SAAAGT. This chain's CDR3 is CASTGGHEQYF. The DNA of the CDR3 is TGTGCCAGCACCGGGGGCCACGAGCAGTACTTC.

This clonotype was detected a few times. This chain connects TRBV6-5 to TRBJ2-7; no firm D call. The CDR3 extends over 15 amino acids. V was trimmed by 0 bases and J by 3 bases, leaving 12 bases between them. Per germline, CDR1 MNHEY and CDR2 SVGAGI. The CDR3 DNA follows: TGTGCCAGCAGTTACTCTCGCGGACCCCTCTACGAGCAGTACTTC. It encodes CASSYSRGPLYEQYF.

This clonotype was counted once. This chain joins TRBV2 and TRBJ2-1; perhaps TRBD1 as D (5 bases). V shed 4 bases and J shed 5 bases, with 6 bases lying between them. CDR1 and CDR2 from the germline V gene are SNHLY and FYNNEI. The CDR3 covers 12 residues. CDR3 residues: CASSARDNEQFF. The DNA for the CDR3 is TGTGCCAGCAGTGCCAGGGACAATGAGCAGTTCTTC.

Ten or more counts support this clonotype. The rearrangement joins TRBV28 to TRBJ2-4; maybe TRBD1 (5 bases). The germline CDR1 and CDR2 sequences are MDHEN and SYDVKM. This CDR3 comprises 15 residues. The germline V and J ends were trimmed by 3 bases and 0 bases, with 9 bases remaining between them. The CDR3 nucleotides read TGTGCCAGCAGTTTCTCCGACAGAGCCAAAAACATTCAGTACTTC. Amino acid sequence: CASSFSDRAKNIQYF.

Ten or more counts support this clonotype. The chain combines TRBV7-2 with TRBJ2-7, with TRBD1 identical over 7 bases. V gave up 5 bases and J gave up 2 bases; unmatched junction bases: 3. Germline V CDR1 and CDR2: SGHTA, FQGNSA. The CDR3 loop spans 13 amino acids. In DNA form, the CDR3 reads TGTGCCAGCAGCGTGGGACAGACCTACGAGCAGTACTTC. Translation gives CASSVGQTYEQYF.

The chain joins TRBV5-6 to TRBJ2-7; 7 bases map to TRBD2. Unmatched junction bases numbered 12, after V lost 0 bases and J lost 6 bases. This CDR3 is 16 amino acids long. Germline V CDR1 and CDR2: SGHDT, YYEEEE. The CDR3 loop is CASSLESSRELSEQYF. In nucleotides, the CDR3 is TGTGCCAGCAGCTTGGAATCCTCGCGGGAGCTGAGCGAGCAGTACTTC.

This clonotype was seen at least ten times. The rearrangement uses TRBV19 and TRBJ2-2; no definite D call. This CDR3 spans 14 amino acids. The germline V and J ends were trimmed by 2 bases and 3 bases, with 7 bases remaining between them. Germline values: CDR1 LNHDA, CDR2 SQIVND (reference sequence). The CDR3 region is CASSIWGDTGELFF. As DNA, the CDR3 is TGTGCCAGTAGTATATGGGGTGACACCGGGGAGCTGTTTTTT.

This clonotype was observed many times. The chain is built from TRBV4-3 and TRBJ2-3, with D maybe TRBD1 (5 bases). V lost 1 base and J lost 2, with 13 bases in between. The CDR3 runs 16 residues. Germline CDR1 LGHNA, CDR2 YSLEER. In DNA form, the CDR3 reads TGCGCCAGCAGCCAAGTTGAGGTCAGGGCCACAGATACGCAGTATTTT. Translating it yields CASSQVEVRATDTQYF.

This clonotype has at least ten counts. The rearrangement links TRBV29-1 to TRBJ2-3; 8 bases align to TRBD2. Germline values: CDR1 SQVTM, CDR2 ANQGSEA. V trimming: 3 bases; J trimming: 4 bases; junction bases outside the gene matches: 9. CDR3 length: 15 residues. The CDR3 sequence is CSVDDRAGVPDTQYF. The CDR3 nucleotides are TGCAGCGTTGACGATCGAGCGGGAGTGCCAGATACGCAGTATTTT.